This TCR beta chain emerged from a study of prognosis after radiotherapy for stage I lung cancer (dated by TCRdb to 2020 to 2023). In terms of the full investigation: Between April 2018 and early 2019, nineteen patients with stage I NSCLC were enrolled in Nanjing, China. No patient received concurrent therapy alongside SBRT. Peripheral blood TCR beta repertoires were profiled in stage I NSCLC patients before and after stereotactic body radiotherapy, and the repertoires were related to distant failure. Every patient was deemed medically inoperable, more than ten because of comorbidities and 7 because they refused surgery. Tumor histology was squamous cell carcinoma in roughly 7 patients and adenocarcinoma in twelve. The cohort included about a dozen men and several women, with a median age of approximately 76 years and a range of about 53 to 90 years. The study took one blood sample before SBRT and one after SBRT from each of 19 patients and sequenced all 38 samples. Of the enrolled patients, fourteen had newly diagnosed primary stage I lung tumors, while roughly five had oligometastatic NSCLC following surgical resection of the primary tumor. After SBRT, distant metastases developed in about 20% of the 19 patients at a median of approximately seven months, while the remaining 15 patients had no significant progression. SBRT was given in 3 to 5 fractions with a biologically effective dose of at least 100 Gy, using image-guided IMRT or VMAT. What the authors observed across the whole study: After SBRT, the count of unique TCR clones dropped from a median of about 10,000 beforehand to several thousand afterward (Wilcoxon paired P=0.011). Post-SBRT Shannon entropy and its change from baseline were lower in patients who developed distant metastases; baseline Shannon entropy was not associated with metastases. Tumor specificity of expanded TCR clones was not determined. Differences in TRBV and TRBJ usage frequencies by metastasis status were reportedly observed in two V genes at baseline and in roughly 10 V and two J genes after SBRT. None of the reported P values were adjusted for multiple comparisons. The study was limited by the small cohort and short follow-up, and independent validation of the study findings is required.

As to this clonotype: The target of this receptor is not known. No clone much larger than this one lies a single base away; base qualities are absent.

Relative to germline, V is 4 bases shorter and J is 7 bases shorter, with 14 bases between their ends. Reading the germline V gene gives CDR1 MNHEY and CDR2 SVGAGI. The CDR3 holds 14 amino acids from the cysteine to the phenylalanine. This entry keeps only the CDR3 DNA: 42 bases, framed from base 1. The TCR beta CDR3 region was amplified from genomic DNA by two rounds of multiplex PCR. In the first round of PCR, primers specific to each TRBV and TRBJ gene were used, and the primer sequences are filed in Chinese patent CN105087789A. The second PCR round used universal primers. The Roche High Pure PCR Template Preparation Kit was used to extract genomic DNA from the frozen PBMCs. An Illumina HiSeq 3000 was used to sequence the libraries paired-end with 151 bp reads. Regarding the original processing steps: Raw reads lacking the multiplex PCR primer sequences were removed with CutAdapt. PEAR was used to merge high-quality paired reads into contigs. TRB V, D and J gene segments were assigned to each contig with MiXCR by alignment to reference sequences. CDR3 sequences were clustered by base quality and sequence similarity to remove sequencing errors. Diversity was measured as Shannon entropy normalized by the natural log of productive TCR sequence number. One minus Shannon entropy divided by the natural log of the number of unique clonotypes was used as the definition of clonality. Using the Youden index from ROC curves, the researchers picked the repertoire-metric cut-offs for progression-free survival, and all analyses were carried out in R 3.5.3. TCRdb took the public reads, trimmed them with fastp at Q25, ran MiXCR for clone calling and kept in-frame beta chains. Rows matching on CDR3 protein sequence are summarized as one entry with the most common DNA and genes. For this entry, the V and J calls and clone size follow TCRdb and not the study's own pipeline. The sample yields fewer than 30,000 distinct CDR3 sequences; roughly 50% were counted once. About 16% of the sample comes from the top ten.

All patients had node-negative disease on CT and PET/CT, and none had a history of other malignancies or had previously received chemotherapy or radiotherapy. At each of two time points, roughly 6 milliliters of peripheral venous blood were collected in EDTA tubes. Ficoll-Paque Plus density-gradient centrifugation was used to isolate PBMCs. Immediately after collection, samples were stored at -80 degrees C until analysis. This sequence was found in a donor over 45 with non-small cell lung cancer. The receptor chain draws on TRBV6-5 and TRBJ1-3, with no D gene named confidently. The sample in question was PBMCs, obtained before or after stereotactic body radiation therapy (not recorded which). This receptor carries the CDR3 CASSSPRPGNTIYF. The nucleotide sequence is TGTGCCAGCAGTTCTCCCAGGCCGGGGAACACCATATATTTT.